Listed below are T cell receptor beta chains from one sample, sequenced in a study of shared clonotypes between healthy human individuals. Data came from immunoSEQ multiplex PCR; TCRdb stores just in-frame clones and leaves some out. The repertoire holds about 2.3 million clones, with approximately 93% as singletons. The sample consisted of naive CD4+ T cells from PBMCs. These receptors originate from a man between 18 and 29 years old in good health. Some clones in this sample may be carry-over from other donors' samples. Both conserved end residues are part of each CDR3. A D gene is named only where the DNA matches it firmly. Size tells how often a clone was seen (once, few, many) or the class of an expanded clone, and some rows leave it out.

abundance	v_gene	d_gene	j_gene	CDR3aa	CDR3nt
-	TRBV19	TRBD1	TRBJ1-2	CASREQGAKDGYTF	TGTGCCAGTAGGGAACAGGGGGCAAAGGATGGCTACACCTTC
-	TRBV19	TRBD1	TRBJ2-2	CASSFRRDRGNTGELFF	TGTGCCAGTAGTTTCAGGAGGGACAGGGGGAACACCGGGGAGCTGTTTTTT
-	TRBV2	TRBD2	TRBJ2-5	CASTSGAETQYF	TGTGCCAGCACTAGCGGGGCGGAGACCCAGTACTTC
-	TRBV28	-	TRBJ2-6	CASSTSSAPSGANVLTF	TGTGCCAGCAGCACCTCTAGCGCACCCTCTGGGGCCAACGTCCTGACTTTC
-	TRBV2	TRBD1	TRBJ2-1	CASSEGTGTHNEQFF	TGTGCCAGCAGTGAAGGGACAGGGACCCACAATGAGCAGTTCTTC
-	TRBV5-6	TRBD1	TRBJ2-7	CASSPRTGSGEQYF	TGTGCCAGCAGTCCCCGGACAGGGTCAGGCGAGCAGTACTTC
-	TRBV30	TRBD2	TRBJ2-1	CAWSQGLRYNEQFF	TGTGCCTGGTCGCAGGGACTACGCTACAATGAGCAGTTCTTC
-	TRBV7-9	TRBD1	TRBJ2-7	CASSPYQGANEQYF	TGTGCCAGCAGCCCTTACCAGGGGGCTAACGAGCAGTACTTC
few	TRBV19	-	TRBJ1-2	CASSIDSAGRYGYTF	TGTGCCAGTAGTATAGATTCTGCGGGGCGATATGGCTACACCTTC
-	TRBV1	-	TRBJ2-7	CTSSRRKGDSYVEQYF	TGCACCAGCAGCCGAAGAAAGGGCGATAGCTATGTCGAGCAGTACTTC
-	TRBV18	-	TRBJ1-1	CASSRTPMNTEAFF	TGTGCCAGCTCGCGGACACCGATGAACACTGAAGCTTTCTTT
-	TRBV6-5	TRBD2	TRBJ2-7	CASSYPGGTHYEQYF	TGTGCCAGCAGTTACCCGGGGGGGACACACTACGAGCAGTACTTC
-	TRBV13	TRBD2	TRBJ2-3	CASSPRTSGTDTQYF	TGTGCCAGCAGCCCCCGGACTAGCGGGACTGATACGCAGTATTTT
-	TRBV2	-	TRBJ2-2	CASSGGSGGGELFF	TGTGCCAGCAGTGGGGGGAGCGGAGGTGGGGAGCTGTTTTTT
-	TRBV5-1	-	TRBJ2-1	CASSEQPGNEQFF	TGCGCCAGCAGTGAGCAGCCGGGGAATGAGCAGTTCTTC
-	TRBV2	-	TRBJ1-4	CASSDRGGNEKLFF	TGTGCCAGCAGTGACAGGGGTGGGAATGAAAAACTGTTTTTT